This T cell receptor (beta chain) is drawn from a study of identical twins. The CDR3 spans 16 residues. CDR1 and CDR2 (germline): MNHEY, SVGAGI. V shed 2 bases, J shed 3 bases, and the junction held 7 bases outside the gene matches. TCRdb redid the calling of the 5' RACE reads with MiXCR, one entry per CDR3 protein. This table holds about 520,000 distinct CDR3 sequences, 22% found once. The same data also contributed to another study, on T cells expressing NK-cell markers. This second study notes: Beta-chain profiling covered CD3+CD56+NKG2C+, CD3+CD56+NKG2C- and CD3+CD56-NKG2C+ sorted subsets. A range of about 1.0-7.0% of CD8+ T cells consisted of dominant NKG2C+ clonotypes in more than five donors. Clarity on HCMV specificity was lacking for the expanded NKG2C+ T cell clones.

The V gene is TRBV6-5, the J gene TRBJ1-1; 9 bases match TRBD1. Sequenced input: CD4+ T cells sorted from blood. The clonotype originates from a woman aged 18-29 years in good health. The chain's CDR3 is CASSYLSWDRDTEAFF. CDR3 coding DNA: TGTGCCAGCAGTTACCTGTCTTGGGACAGGGACACTGAAGCTTTCTTT.